Below, 20 T cell receptor beta chains from the same sample are listed, as sequenced in a study of blood T cell repertoires in COVID-19. Method: immunoSEQ multiplex PCR; TCRdb's copy keeps in-frame clones and lacks some. Found here are approximately 36,000 clones, about 90% of them singletons; the top ten hold 20% to 25%. Sequenced material: peripheral blood. These TCRs come from a man in his 60s with acute or convalescent COVID-19.

The chain couples TRBV5-5 to TRBJ2-7; 8 bases are shared with TRBD1. From germline, CDR1 is SGHKS and CDR2 YYEKEE (reference sequence). The CDR3 sequence is 15 residues long. V gave up 3 bases and J gave up 5 bases; unmatched junction bases: 10. CDR3 bases: TGTGCCAGCAGCTATACCGGACAGGGCCTCAACGAGCAGTACTTC. Translation gives CASSYTGQGLNEQYF.

The gene calls are TRBV11-1 and TRBJ2-4; D is perhaps TRBD2 (6 bases). With 4 bases removed from V and 6 bases from J, the gap between germline ends came to 19 bases. The length of the CDR3 is 16 residues. In germline, CDR1 is SGHAT, CDR2 FQDESV (reference sequence). The chain's CDR3 is CASSSKTRGGINIQYF. CDR3 coding DNA: TGTGCCAGCAGCTCTAAGACTAGAGGAGGGATAAACATTCAGTACTTC.

The J gene is TRBJ1-1, the V gene TRBV5-1, with 11 bases lining up with TRBD1. Trimming took 3 bases from V and 6 from J; bases not matched to a gene: 4. The CDR3 covers 14 residues. CDR1 and CDR2 (germline): SGHRS, YFSETQ. The CDR3 DNA is TGCGCCAGCAGCTCCGGGACAGGGGGGCCTGAAGCTTTCTTT. Residues: CASSSGTGGPEAFF.

The genes are TRBV6-5 and TRBJ2-5; 7 nucleotides agree with TRBD2. Germline-derived CDR1 and CDR2 are MNHEY and SVGAGI. The CDR3 runs 15 residues. V shed 6 bases, J shed 5 bases, and the junction held 12 bases outside the gene matches. CDR3 sequence: CASRRRWAGGETQYF. CDR3 sequence (DNA): TGTGCCAGCAGACGACGATGGGCCGGGGGGGAGACCCAGTACTTC.

The rearrangement links TRBV28 to TRBJ2-7; 13 nucleotides align to TRBD2. CDR1 is MDHEN, CDR2 SYDVKM, per germline. V lost 4 bases to trimming and J lost 2 bases; unmatched junction nucleotides: 2. The CDR3 sequence is 15 residues long. The DNA of the CDR3 is TGTGCCAGCAGTTCGACTAGCGGGAGGCCCTACGAGCAGTACTTC. It specifies CASSSTSGRPYEQYF.

The chain is built from TRBV5-1 and TRBJ2-1; D is ambiguous. Trimming cost V 4 bases and J 4 bases, with 3 bases left between them. This CDR3 has 11 amino acids. The germline V gene has CDR1 SGHRS and CDR2 YFSETQ. The CDR3: CASSEYNEQFF. CDR3 DNA sequence: TGCGCCAGCAGCGAGTACAATGAGCAGTTCTTC.

This clone showed up just a few times. The chain couples TRBV25-1 to TRBJ1-5; possible D gene TRBD1, 5 bases. V was pared by 7 bases and J by 0 bases, with 10 bases between. The CDR3 runs to 14 residues. The V gene's germline CDR1 is MGHDK and CDR2 SYGVNS. CDR3 sequence (DNA): TGTGCCAGCAAAGACAGCTTTAGCAATCAGCCCCAGCATTTT. Translation gives CASKDSFSNQPQHF.

The J gene is TRBJ2-4, the V gene TRBV5-4, with 12 bases matching TRBD2. The J segment lost 1 base and the V segment lost 3 bases, leaving 5 bases of the junction unmatched. CDR3 length equals 17 residues. CDR1 SGHNT and CDR2 YYREEE come from the germline V gene (reference sequence). The CDR3: CASSYLLAGGAKNIQYF. In DNA form, the CDR3 reads TGTGCCAGCAGCTACCTACTAGCGGGAGGTGCCAAAAACATTCAGTACTTC.

V gene TRBV3-1 (or the pseudogene TRBV3-2) combines with J gene TRBJ1-5, with 7 nucleotides matching TRBD1. Germline-derived CDR1 and CDR2 are LGHDT and YNNKEL (reference sequence). With V trimmed by 0 bases and J by 7 bases, 12 bases remained unmatched. The CDR3 contains 17 residues. The CDR3 protein is CASSQDLGQAGGQPQHF. DNA of the CDR3: TGTGCCAGCAGCCAAGACTTAGGACAGGCTGGAGGACAGCCCCAGCATTTT.

The rearrangement joins TRBV18 to TRBJ1-2; 10 positions agree with TRBD1. The CDR3 consists of 18 residues. The V and J ends lost 3 bases and 4 bases, in that order; junction bases with no gene match: 14. CDR1 KGHSH and CDR2 LQKENI come from the germline V gene. CDR3 loop: CASSPKQSGTGVPYGYTF. CDR3 DNA: TGTGCCAGCTCACCCAAACAGAGTGGGACAGGGGTTCCCTATGGCTACACCTTC. Supplemented by reference TRBV18 and TRBJ1-2, the full variable domain reads NAGVMQNPRHLVRRRGQEARLRCSPMKGHSHVYWYRQLPEEGLKFMVYLQKENIIDESGMPKERFSAEFPKEGPSILRIQQVVRGDSAAYFCASSPKQSGTGVPYGYTFGSGTRLTVV.

This clone showed up just once. The V gene is TRBV18, the J gene TRBJ2-3; 10 bases agree with TRBD1. J gave up 4 bases and V 4 bases, and 8 bases lay outside the gene matches. Germline-derived CDR1 and CDR2 are KGHSH and LQKENI. This CDR3 is 16 amino acids long. In nucleotides, the CDR3 is TGTGCCAGCTCACTGCGGACAGGGGGAGCTGCAGATACGCAGTATTTT. It encodes CASSLRTGGAADTQYF.

CDR3 sequence (DNA): TGTGCCAGCAGTGAAGCAGGAGAGACCACCGGGGAGCTGTTTTTT. Protein sequence: CASSEAGETTGELFF. The genes are TRBV6-1 and TRBJ2-2; D is unclear. The V gene lost 0 bases and the J gene lost 4 bases, with 9 bases spanning the gap. Germline loops: CDR1 MNHNS, CDR2 SASEGT. The CDR3 is made up of 15 amino acids.

This clone appeared once. The chain employs TRBV2 and TRBJ2-2, with D possibly being TRBD2 (6 bases). V lost 5 bases to trimming and J lost 7 bases, with 17 bases between them. The CDR3 loop spans 15 amino acids. Germline-derived CDR1 and CDR2 are SNHLY and FYNNEI. CDR3 residues: CASSTPQERVGELFF. CDR3 in DNA: TGTGCCAGCAGTACACCTCAGGAGCGGGTCGGGGAGCTGTTTTTT.

The genes are TRBV19 and TRBJ1-2; possibly TRBD1 for D (5 bases). Trimming took 3 bases from V and 0 from J, leaving 11 bases between them. The germline V gene has CDR1 LNHDA and CDR2 SQIVND (reference sequence). The CDR3 covers 15 residues. The DNA of the CDR3 is TGTGCCAGTAGTATTGGGGGGACCGCTAACTATGGCTACACCTTC. It is translated as CASSIGGTANYGYTF.

The V and J genes are TRBV9 and TRBJ2-1, with TRBD2 matching over 11 bases. The CDR3 is 16 amino acids. Per germline, CDR1 SGDLS and CDR2 YYNGEE. The trim removed 3 bases at V and 5 bases at J, leaving 7 bases unmatched. The CDR3, as DNA: TGTGCCAGCAGCGCCCTAGCGGGAGGATCTGACAATGAGCAGTTCTTC. Protein product: CASSALAGGSDNEQFF.

The chain is built from TRBV5-4 and TRBJ2-3; TRBD2 agrees at 9 bases. Trimming at V came to 2 bases and at J to 5 bases, leaving 9 bases not matched to a gene. The CDR3 is 16 residues long. Germline values: CDR1 SGHNT, CDR2 YYREEE (reference sequence). Here the CDR3 reads CASSFRRAGGIDTQYF. The CDR3 nucleotides are TGTGCCAGCAGCTTCCGGCGGGCGGGAGGGATAGATACGCAGTATTTT.

In DNA, the CDR3 is TGCAGTGCTACCCGAGGAGATACGCAGTATTTT. Encoded protein: CSATRGDTQYF. This chain uses TRBV20-1 with TRBJ2-3; D remains unclear. Between the trimmed V and J ends, which lost 4 bases and 5 bases, there was a span of 7 bases. The CDR3 loop spans 11 amino acids. The V gene's germline CDR1 is DFQATT and CDR2 SNEGSKA (reference sequence).

In its sample, this clone was seen a few times. The V and J genes are TRBV11-2 and TRBJ2-7, with no clear D. The CDR3 is made up of 13 amino acids. CDR1 and CDR2 from the germline V gene are SGHAT and FQNNGV. V lost 4 bases and J 3 bases, leaving 10 bases between the germline ends. CDR3 residues: CASSSPRFYEQYF. CDR3 nucleotide sequence: TGTGCCAGCAGCTCCCCGCGGTTCTACGAGCAGTACTTC.

The chain recombines TRBV5-4 with TRBJ2-3; TRBD1 might be the D (5 bases). Germline assignment: CDR1 SGHNT and CDR2 YYREEE (reference sequence). This CDR3 spans 15 amino acids. Deletions cut 2 bases from V and 7 bases from J, with 17 bases between. CDR3 protein: CASSFRLAGPHTQYF. The DNA of the CDR3 is TGTGCCAGCAGCTTTAGGTTGGCAGGGCCCCATACGCAGTATTTT. Drawing the rest from reference TRBV5-4 and TRBJ2-3, the complete variable domain is ETGVTQSPTHLIKTRGQQVTLRCSSQSGHNTVSWYQQALGQGPQFIFQYYREEENGRGNFPPRFSGLQFPNYSSELNVNALELDDSALYLCASSFRLAGPHTQYFGPGTRLTVL.

The chain employs TRBV7-8 and TRBJ2-7, with 7 nucleotides matching TRBD1. CDR3 length: 16 amino acids. The V gene's germline CDR1 is SGHVS and CDR2 FQNEAQ. J gave up 1 base and V 5 bases, and 11 bases lay outside the gene matches. DNA for the CDR3: TGTGCCAGCAGCCCCGGGACAGCCCTAGATTCCTACGAGCAGTACTTC. Translation: CASSPGTALDSYEQYF. Full variable domain (missing parts from reference TRBV7-8 and TRBJ2-7): GAGVSQSPRYKVAKRGQDVALRCDPISGHVSLFWYQQALGQGPEFLTYFQNEAQLDKSGLPSDRFFAERPEGSVSTLKIQRTQQEDSAVYLCASSPGTALDSYEQYFGPGTRLTVT.